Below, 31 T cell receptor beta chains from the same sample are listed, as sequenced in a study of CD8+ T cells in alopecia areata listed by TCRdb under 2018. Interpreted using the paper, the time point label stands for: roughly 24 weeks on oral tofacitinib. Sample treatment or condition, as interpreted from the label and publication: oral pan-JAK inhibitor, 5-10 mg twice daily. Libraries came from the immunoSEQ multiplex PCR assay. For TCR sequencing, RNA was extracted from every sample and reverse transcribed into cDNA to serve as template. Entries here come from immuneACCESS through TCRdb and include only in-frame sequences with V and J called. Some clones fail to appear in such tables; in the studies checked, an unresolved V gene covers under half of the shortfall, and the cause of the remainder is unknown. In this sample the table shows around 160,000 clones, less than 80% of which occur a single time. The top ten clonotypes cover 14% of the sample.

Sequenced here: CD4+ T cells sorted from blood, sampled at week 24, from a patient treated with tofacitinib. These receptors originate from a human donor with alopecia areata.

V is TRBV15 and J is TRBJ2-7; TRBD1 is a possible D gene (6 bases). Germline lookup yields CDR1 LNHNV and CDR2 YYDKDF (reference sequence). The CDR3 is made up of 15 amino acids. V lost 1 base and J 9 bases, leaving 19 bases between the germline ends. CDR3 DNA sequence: TGTGCCACCAGCAGAGGCCGGGGTCCCACAGGGATGCAGTACTTC. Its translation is CATSRGRGPTGMQYF.

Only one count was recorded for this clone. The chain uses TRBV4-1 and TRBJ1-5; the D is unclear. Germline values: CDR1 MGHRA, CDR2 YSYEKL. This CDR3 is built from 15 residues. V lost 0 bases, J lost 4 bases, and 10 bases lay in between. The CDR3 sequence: CASSQDRFSNQPQHF. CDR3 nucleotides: TGCGCCAGCAGCCAAGACCGGTTCAGTAATCAGCCCCAGCATTTT.

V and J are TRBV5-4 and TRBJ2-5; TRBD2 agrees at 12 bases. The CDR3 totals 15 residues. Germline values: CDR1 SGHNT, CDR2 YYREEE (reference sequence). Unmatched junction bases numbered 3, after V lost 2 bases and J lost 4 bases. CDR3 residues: CASSFLAGGLETQYF. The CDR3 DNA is TGTGCCAGCAGCTTCCTAGCGGGGGGGCTAGAGACCCAGTACTTC.

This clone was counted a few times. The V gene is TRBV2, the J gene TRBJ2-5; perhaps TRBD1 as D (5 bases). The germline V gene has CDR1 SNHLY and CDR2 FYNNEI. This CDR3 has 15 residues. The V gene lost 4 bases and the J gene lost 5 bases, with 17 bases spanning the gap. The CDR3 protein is CASSGRQRMWETQYF. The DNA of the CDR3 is TGTGCCAGCAGTGGGCGACAGCGCATGTGGGAGACCCAGTACTTC.

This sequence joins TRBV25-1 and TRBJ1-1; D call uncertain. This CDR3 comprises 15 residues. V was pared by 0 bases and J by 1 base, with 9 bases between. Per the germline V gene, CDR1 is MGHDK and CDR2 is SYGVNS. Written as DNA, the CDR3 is TGTGCCAGCAGTGAATACAGGACCGAGAACACTGAAGCTTTCTTT. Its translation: CASSEYRTENTEAFF. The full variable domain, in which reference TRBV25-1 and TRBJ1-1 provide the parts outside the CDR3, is EADIYQTPRYLVIGTGKKITLECSQTMGHDKMYWYQQDPGMELHLIHYSYGVNSTEKGDLSSESTVSRIRTEHFPLTLESARPSHTSQYLCASSEYRTENTEAFFGQGTRLTVV.

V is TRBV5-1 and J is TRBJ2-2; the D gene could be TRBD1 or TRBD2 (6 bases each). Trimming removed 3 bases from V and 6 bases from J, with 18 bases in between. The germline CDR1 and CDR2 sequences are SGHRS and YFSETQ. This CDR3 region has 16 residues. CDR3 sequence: CASSSEGRGQSGELFF. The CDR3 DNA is TGCGCCAGCAGCTCGGAGGGCCGCGGACAGTCCGGGGAGCTGTTTTTT.

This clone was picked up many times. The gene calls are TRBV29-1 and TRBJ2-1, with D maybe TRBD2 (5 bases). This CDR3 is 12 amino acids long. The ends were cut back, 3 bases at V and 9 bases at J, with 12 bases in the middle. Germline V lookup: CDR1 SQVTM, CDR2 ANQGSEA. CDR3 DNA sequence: TGCAGCGTTGATCGGGGTCGCGGTGAGCAGTTCTTC. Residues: CSVDRGRGEQFF.

CDR3 region: CASSQEGYRADTQYF. The CDR3 coding sequence is TGCGCCAGCAGCCAAGAGGGATATCGGGCGGATACGCAGTATTTT. This chain links TRBV4-1 with TRBJ2-3; the D is unclear. The V gene lost 0 bases and the J gene lost 6 bases, with 13 bases spanning the gap. This CDR3 comprises 15 residues. Germline CDR1 is MGHRA and CDR2 is YSYEKL.

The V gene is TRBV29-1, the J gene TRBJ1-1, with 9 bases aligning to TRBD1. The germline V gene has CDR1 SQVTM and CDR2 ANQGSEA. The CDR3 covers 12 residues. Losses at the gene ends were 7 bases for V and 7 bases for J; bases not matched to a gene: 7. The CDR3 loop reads CSADRGSLEAFF. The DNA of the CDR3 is TGCAGCGCGGACAGGGGTAGCCTTGAAGCTTTCTTT.

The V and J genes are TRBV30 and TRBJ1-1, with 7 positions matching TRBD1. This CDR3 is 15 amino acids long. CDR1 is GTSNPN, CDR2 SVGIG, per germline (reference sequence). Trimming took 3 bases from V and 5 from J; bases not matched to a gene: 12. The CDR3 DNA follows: TGTGCCTGGAGAAATAGGGGGCGCAGTGGGACTGAAGCTTTCTTT. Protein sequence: CAWRNRGRSGTEAFF.

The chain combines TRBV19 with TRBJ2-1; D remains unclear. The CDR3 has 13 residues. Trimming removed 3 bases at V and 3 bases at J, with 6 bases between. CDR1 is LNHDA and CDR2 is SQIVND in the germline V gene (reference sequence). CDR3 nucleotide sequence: TGTGCCAGTAGTATTGGGTTCTACAATGAGCAGTTCTTC. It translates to CASSIGFYNEQFF.

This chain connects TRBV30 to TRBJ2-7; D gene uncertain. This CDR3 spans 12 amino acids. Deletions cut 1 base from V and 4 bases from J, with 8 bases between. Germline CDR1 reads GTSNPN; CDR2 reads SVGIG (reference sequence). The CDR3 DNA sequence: TGTGCCTGGAGTGACACGCCATACGAGCAGTACTTC. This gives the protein CAWSDTPYEQYF.

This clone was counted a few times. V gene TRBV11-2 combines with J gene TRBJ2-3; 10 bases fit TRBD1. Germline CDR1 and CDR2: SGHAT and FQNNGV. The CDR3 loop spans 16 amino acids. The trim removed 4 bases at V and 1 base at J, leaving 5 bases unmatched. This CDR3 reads CASSSGDRGRTDTQYF. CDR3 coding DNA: TGTGCCAGCAGCTCGGGGGACAGGGGACGCACAGATACGCAGTATTTT.

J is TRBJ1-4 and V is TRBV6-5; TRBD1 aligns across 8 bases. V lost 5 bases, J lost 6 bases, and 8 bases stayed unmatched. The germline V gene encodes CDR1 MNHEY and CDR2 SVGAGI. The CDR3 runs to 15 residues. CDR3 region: CASSPQPDRDEKLFF. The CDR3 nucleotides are TGTGCCAGCAGTCCCCAGCCGGACAGGGATGAAAAACTGTTTTTT.

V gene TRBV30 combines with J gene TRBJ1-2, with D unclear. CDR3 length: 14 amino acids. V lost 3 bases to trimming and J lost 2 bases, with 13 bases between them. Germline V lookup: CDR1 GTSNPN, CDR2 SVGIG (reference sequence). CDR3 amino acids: CAWSALRSNYGYTF. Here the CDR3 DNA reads TGTGCCTGGAGCGCCCTTCGGTCCAACTATGGCTACACCTTC.

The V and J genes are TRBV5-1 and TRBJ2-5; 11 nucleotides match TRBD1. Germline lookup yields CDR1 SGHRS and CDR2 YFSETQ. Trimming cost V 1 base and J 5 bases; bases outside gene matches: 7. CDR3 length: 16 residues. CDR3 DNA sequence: TGCGCCAGCAGCTTGTATCGCGGACAGGGGGCTGAGACCCAGTACTTC. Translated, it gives CASSLYRGQGAETQYF.

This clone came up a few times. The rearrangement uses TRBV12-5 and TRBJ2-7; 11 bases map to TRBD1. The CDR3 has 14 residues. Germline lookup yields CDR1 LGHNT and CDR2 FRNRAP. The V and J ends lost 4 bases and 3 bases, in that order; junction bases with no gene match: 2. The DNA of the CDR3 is TGTGCTAGTGGTTCGGACAGGGGGCTCTACGAGCAGTACTTC. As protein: CASGSDRGLYEQYF.

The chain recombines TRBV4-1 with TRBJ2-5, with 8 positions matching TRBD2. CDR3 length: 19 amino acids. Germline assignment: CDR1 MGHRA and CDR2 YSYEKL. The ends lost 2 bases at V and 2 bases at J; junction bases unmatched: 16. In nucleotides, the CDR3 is TGCGCCAGCAGCCAATTAAACGTCGCGGGGGGAACAAGACAAGAGACCCAGTACTTC. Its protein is CASSQLNVAGGTRQETQYF.

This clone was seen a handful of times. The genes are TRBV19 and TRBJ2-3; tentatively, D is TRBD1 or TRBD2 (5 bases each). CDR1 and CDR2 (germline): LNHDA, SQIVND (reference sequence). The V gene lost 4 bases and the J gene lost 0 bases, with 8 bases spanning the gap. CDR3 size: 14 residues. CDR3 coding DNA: TGTGCCAGTAGTAGAGGGGACAGCACAGATACGCAGTATTTT. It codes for CASSRGDSTDTQYF.

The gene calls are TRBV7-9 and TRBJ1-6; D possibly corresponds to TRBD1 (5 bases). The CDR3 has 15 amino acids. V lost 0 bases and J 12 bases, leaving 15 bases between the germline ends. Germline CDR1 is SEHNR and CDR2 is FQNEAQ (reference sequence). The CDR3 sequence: CASSLATAGVRPLHF. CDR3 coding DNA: TGTGCCAGCAGCTTAGCGACAGCGGGCGTTCGACCCCTCCACTTT.

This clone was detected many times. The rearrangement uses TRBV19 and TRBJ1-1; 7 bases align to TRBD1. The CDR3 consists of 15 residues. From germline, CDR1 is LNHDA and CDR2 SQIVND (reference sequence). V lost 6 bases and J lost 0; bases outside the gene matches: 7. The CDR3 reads CASSKQGLVNTEAFF. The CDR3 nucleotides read TGTGCCAGTAGCAAACAGGGGTTGGTGAACACTGAAGCTTTCTTT.

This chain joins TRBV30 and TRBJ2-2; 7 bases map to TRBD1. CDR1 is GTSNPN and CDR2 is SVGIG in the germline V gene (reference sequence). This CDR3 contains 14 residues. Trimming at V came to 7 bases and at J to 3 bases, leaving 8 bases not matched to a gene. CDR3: CALTEGADTGELFF. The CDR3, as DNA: TGTGCCTTAACTGAGGGGGCGGACACCGGGGAGCTGTTTTTT.

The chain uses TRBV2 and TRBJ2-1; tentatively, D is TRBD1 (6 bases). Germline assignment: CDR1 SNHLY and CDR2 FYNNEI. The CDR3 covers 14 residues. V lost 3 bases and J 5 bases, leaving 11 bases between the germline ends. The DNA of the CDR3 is TGTGCCAGCAGTGACGATTACAGGGACAATGAGCAGTTCTTC. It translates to CASSDDYRDNEQFF. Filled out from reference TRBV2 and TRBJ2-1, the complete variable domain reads EPEVTQTPSHQVTQMGQEVILRCVPISNHLYFYWYRQILGQKVEFLVSFYNNEISEKSEIFDDQFSVERPDGSNFTLKIRSTKLEDSAMYFCASSDDYRDNEQFFGPGTRLTVL.

Here the CDR3 DNA reads TGTGCCTGGATACCTAGCGGGGGGATAAACACCGGGGAGCTGTTTTTT. Translating gives CAWIPSGGINTGELFF. This chain connects TRBV30 to TRBJ2-2; 11 bases line up with TRBD2. CDR1 GTSNPN and CDR2 SVGIG come from the germline V gene (reference sequence). Trimming took 4 bases from V and 2 from J; bases not matched to a gene: 6. The CDR3 is 16 residues long.

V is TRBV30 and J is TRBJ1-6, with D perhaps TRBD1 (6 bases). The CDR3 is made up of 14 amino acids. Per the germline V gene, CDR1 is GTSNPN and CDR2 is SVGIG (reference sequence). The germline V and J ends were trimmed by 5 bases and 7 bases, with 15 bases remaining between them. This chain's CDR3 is CAWQGNIGNSPLHF. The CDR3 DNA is TGTGCCTGGCAGGGGAATATAGGAAATTCACCCCTCCACTTT. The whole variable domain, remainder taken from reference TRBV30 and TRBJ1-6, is SQTIHQWPATLVQPVGSPLSLECTVEGTSNPNLYWYRQAAGRGLQLLFYSVGIGQISSEVPQNLSASRPQDRQFILSSKKLLLSDSGFYLCAWQGNIGNSPLHFGNGTRLTVT.

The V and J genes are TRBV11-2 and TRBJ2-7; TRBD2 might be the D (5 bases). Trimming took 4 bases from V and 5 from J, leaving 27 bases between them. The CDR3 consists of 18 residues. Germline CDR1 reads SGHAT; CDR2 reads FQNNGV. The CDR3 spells CASSSRPSSYEQYHEQYF. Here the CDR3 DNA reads TGTGCCAGCAGCTCCCGGCCTAGCAGCTACGAGCAGTACCACGAGCAGTACTTC.

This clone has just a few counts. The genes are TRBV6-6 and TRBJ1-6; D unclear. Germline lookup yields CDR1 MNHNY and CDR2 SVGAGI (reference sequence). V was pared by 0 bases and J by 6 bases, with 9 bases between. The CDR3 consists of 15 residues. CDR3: CASSYSRQLNSPLHF. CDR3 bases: TGTGCCAGCAGTTACTCGAGGCAGCTTAATTCACCCCTCCACTTT.

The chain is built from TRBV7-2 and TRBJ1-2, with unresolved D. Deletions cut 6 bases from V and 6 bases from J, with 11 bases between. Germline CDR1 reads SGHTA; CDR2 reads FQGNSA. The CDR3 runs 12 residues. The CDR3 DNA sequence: TGTGCCAGCAGTCGTGGACTCGATGGCTACACCTTC. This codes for CASSRGLDGYTF.

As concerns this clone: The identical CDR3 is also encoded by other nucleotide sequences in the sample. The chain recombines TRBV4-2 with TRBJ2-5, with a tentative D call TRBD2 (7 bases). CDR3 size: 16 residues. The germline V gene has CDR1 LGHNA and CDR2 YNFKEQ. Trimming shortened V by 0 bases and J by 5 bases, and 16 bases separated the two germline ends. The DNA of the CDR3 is TGTGCCAGCAGCCAAGAGACCTCGGGGGGCGGGGAGACCCAGTACTTC. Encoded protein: CASSQETSGGGETQYF.

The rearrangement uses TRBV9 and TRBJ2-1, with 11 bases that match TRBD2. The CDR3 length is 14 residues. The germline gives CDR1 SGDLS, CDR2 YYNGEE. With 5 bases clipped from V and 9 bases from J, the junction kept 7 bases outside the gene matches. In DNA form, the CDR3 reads TGTGCCAGCAGTGTTAGCGGGGGGGCTTTTGAGCAGTTCTTC. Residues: CASSVSGGAFEQFF.

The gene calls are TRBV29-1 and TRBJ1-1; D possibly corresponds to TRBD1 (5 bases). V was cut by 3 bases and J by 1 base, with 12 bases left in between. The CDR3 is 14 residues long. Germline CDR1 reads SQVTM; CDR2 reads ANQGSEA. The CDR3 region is CSVDFRAANTEAFF. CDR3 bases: TGCAGCGTTGACTTCAGGGCAGCGAACACTGAAGCTTTCTTT.